Each of the 17 T cell receptor beta chains below was sequenced from the same sample in a study of glioma-infiltrating T cells. The iRepertoire nested amplicon-rescue multiplex PCR amplified TCR alpha and beta CDR3s from RNA. TCRdb reprocessed the multiplex PCR reads with MiXCR, giving one entry per CDR3 protein. The data contain 300,000 to 400,000 distinct CDR3 sequences, approximately 42% of them singletons. The specimen was glioma tissue, nonneoplastic brain tissue, or PBMCs (not recorded which). These TCRs come from a human donor with low-grade glioma or glioblastoma, undergoing nonglioma brain surgery, or in good health (not recorded which).

This rearrangement joins TRBV4-1 to TRBJ2-1; D call uncertain. Germline assignment: CDR1 MGHRA and CDR2 YSYEKL. Trimming removed 0 bases from V and 0 bases from J, with 12 bases in between. This CDR3 contains 17 residues. The CDR3 here is CASSQETQVFSYNEQFF. Written as DNA, the CDR3 is TGCGCCAGCAGCCAAGAAACCCAGGTCTTCTCCTACAATGAGCAGTTCTTC.

This clonotype has a count of ten or more. The chain combines TRBV6-2 or TRBV6-3 with TRBJ2-1, with D unclear. CDR1 is MNHEY, CDR2 SVGEGT, per germline. Trimming left V 7 bases short and J 4 bases short, with 8 bases between. CDR3 length equals 12 residues. The chain's CDR3 is CASTNRYNEQFF. CDR3 coding DNA: TGTGCCAGCACCAACCGGTACAATGAGCAGTTCTTC.

In its sample, this clonotype was seen many times. This chain joins TRBV15 and TRBJ1-1; D is unclear. V shed 6 bases and J shed 5 bases, with 19 bases lying between them. The CDR3 is 15 residues long. Per the germline V gene, CDR1 is LNHNV and CDR2 is YYDKDF (reference sequence). CDR3 DNA sequence: TGTGCCACCAGTGGGCGGGTTGGTGGATGGACTGAAGCTTTCTTT. Its protein is CATSGRVGGWTEAFF.

In DNA form, the CDR3 reads TGTGCCAGCAGCCCCACCACTATTGCTAACTATGGCTACACCTTC. Protein product: CASSPTTIANYGYTF. The chain couples TRBV11-2 to TRBJ1-2; D gene unclear. The CDR3 loop spans 15 amino acids. Germline lookup yields CDR1 SGHAT and CDR2 FQNNGV. V lost 5 bases and J lost 0, with 13 bases in between. The full variable domain, with the rest looked up from reference TRBV11-2 and TRBJ1-2, is EAGVAQSPRYKIIEKRQSVAFWCNPISGHATLYWYQQILGQGPKLLIQFQNNGVVDDSQLPKDRFSAERLKGVDSTLKIQPAKLEDSAVYLCASSPTTIANYGYTFGSGTRLTVV.

This clonotype has at least ten counts. The V call is TRBV20-1, the J call TRBJ1-6; 10 bases map to TRBD1. Germline V lookup: CDR1 DFQATT, CDR2 SNEGSKA (reference sequence). This CDR3 has 16 residues. Losses at the gene ends were 5 bases for V and 4 bases for J; bases not matched to a gene: 8. The CDR3 reads CSAGSDRGLYNSPLHF. CDR3 DNA: TGCAGTGCTGGGTCTGACAGGGGGCTATATAATTCACCCCTCCACTTT.

This clonotype was picked up many times. J is TRBJ2-3 and V is TRBV2; 9 nucleotides line up with TRBD1. Trimming removed 7 bases from V and 4 bases from J; junction bases left unmatched: 6. CDR1 is SNHLY, CDR2 FYNNEI, per germline. The CDR3 extends over 14 amino acids. The CDR3 sequence is CASTLTGGPDTQYF. The CDR3 coding sequence is TGTGCCAGCACCTTAACAGGGGGCCCAGATACGCAGTATTTT.

This chain joins TRBV20-1 and TRBJ2-7; the D is unclear. Germline loops: CDR1 DFQATT, CDR2 SNEGSKA (reference sequence). V was clipped by 6 bases and J by 5 bases, with 8 bases between them. The CDR3 consists of 10 residues. CDR3 amino acids: CSAVADEQYF. The CDR3 nucleotides are TGCAGTGCAGTCGCGGACGAGCAGTACTTC.

This clonotype showed up just a few times. This rearrangement joins TRBV6-2 or TRBV6-3 to TRBJ1-2, with a tentative D call TRBD1 (5 bases). The germline CDR1 and CDR2 sequences are MNHEY and SVGEGT. This CDR3 spans 17 amino acids. V was trimmed by 0 bases and J by 7 bases, leaving 21 bases between them. The CDR3 region is CASSYSSPMAGIAGYTF. The CDR3 DNA is TGTGCCAGCAGTTACTCCTCCCCCATGGCAGGGATTGCTGGCTACACCTTC.

This clonotype has just a few counts. This chain connects TRBV28 to TRBJ2-3, with D perhaps assigned TRBD1 or TRBD2 (5 bases each). V was trimmed by 6 bases and J by 2 bases, leaving 15 bases between them. The CDR3 contains 15 residues. CDR1 MDHEN and CDR2 SYDVKM come from the germline V gene. CDR3 residues: CASSTMWGYTDTQYF. In nucleotides, the CDR3 is TGTGCCAGCAGCACCATGTGGGGGTACACAGATACGCAGTATTTT. Supplemented by reference TRBV28 and TRBJ2-3, the full variable domain reads DVKVTQSSRYLVKRTGEKVFLECVQDMDHENMFWYRQDPGLGLRLIYFSYDVKMKEKGDIPEGYSVSREKKERFSLILESASTNQTSMYLCASSTMWGYTDTQYFGPGTRLTVL.

This clonotype was seen a single time. The chain joins TRBV4-2 to TRBJ2-3; D is perhaps TRBD1 (6 bases). V lost 5 bases to trimming and J lost 2 bases, with 20 bases between them. The CDR3 contains 17 residues. CDR1 LGHNA and CDR2 YNFKEQ come from the germline V gene. The CDR3 nucleotides read TGTGCCAGCAGCTCCTATTCAGGGGTCTTCAACACAGATACGCAGTATTTT. Amino acid sequence: CASSSYSGVFNTDTQYF.

This clonotype was recorded many times. The V gene is TRBV20-1, the J gene TRBJ2-1; 14 bases are a match to TRBD2. This CDR3 spans 16 amino acids. The V and J ends lost 0 bases and 8 bases, in that order; junction bases with no gene match: 6. Germline lookup yields CDR1 DFQATT and CDR2 SNEGSKA (reference sequence). Here the CDR3 DNA reads TGCAGTGCTAGAGACCCCGGACTAGCGGGAGGCGATGAGCAGTTCTTC. It encodes CSARDPGLAGGDEQFF.

J is TRBJ1-2 and V is TRBV5-4; 9 bases align to TRBD1. This CDR3 has 14 residues. CDR1 is SGHNT, CDR2 YYREEE, per germline (reference sequence). V shed 0 bases, J shed 6 bases, and the junction held 3 bases outside the gene matches. The CDR3 DNA reads as TGTGCCAGCAGCTTGGGAACAGGGGGCGATGGCTACACCTTC. Protein product: CASSLGTGGDGYTF.

This clonotype was recorded many times. V gene TRBV6-1 combines with J gene TRBJ1-6; a weak D match, TRBD1 (6 bases). The CDR3 length is 16 residues. CDR1 and CDR2 from the germline V gene are MNHNS and SASEGT. Trimming stripped 0 bases from V and 3 bases from J, with 9 bases between. The CDR3: CASSEATGYYNSPLHF. The CDR3 nucleotides read TGTGCCAGCAGTGAAGCTACAGGGTACTATAATTCACCCCTCCACTTT.

This chain joins TRBV16 and TRBJ2-7; 10 bases are a match to TRBD2. Trimming removed 2 bases from V and 4 bases from J; junction bases left unmatched: 17. The germline CDR1 and CDR2 sequences are KGHSY and FQNENV. The CDR3 sequence is 19 residues long. CDR3 region: CASSQTTYPGLAFPYEQYF. DNA for the CDR3: TGTGCCAGCAGCCAAACAACTTACCCGGGACTAGCGTTTCCGTACGAGCAGTACTTC.

This chain uses TRBV20-1 with TRBJ1-1; 7 bases match TRBD1. Germline trimming cut 2 bases from V and 3 bases from J; bases unmatched to any gene: 6. Germline assignment: CDR1 DFQATT and CDR2 SNEGSKA (reference sequence). The CDR3 consists of 14 residues. The CDR3 is CSARSGGLDTEAFF. As DNA, the CDR3 is TGCAGTGCTAGATCAGGGGGGCTGGACACTGAAGCTTTCTTT.

In this sample, this clonotype turned up many times. This chain links TRBV6-5 with TRBJ2-1, with D perhaps being TRBD1 or TRBD2 (6 bases each). The CDR3 extends over 15 amino acids. The V and J ends lost 0 bases and 1 base respectively, with 7 bases between them. Germline assignment: CDR1 MNHEY and CDR2 SVGAGI. The CDR3 coding sequence is TGTGCCAGCAGTTACTCAGGGGGGTCCTACAATGAGCAGTTCTTC. This gives the protein CASSYSGGSYNEQFF.

The rearrangement links TRBV4-2 to TRBJ2-1, with D possibly matching TRBD2 (6 bases). Germline CDR1 reads LGHNA; CDR2 reads YNFKEQ. Trimming removed 4 bases at V and 4 bases at J, with 17 bases between. CDR3 size: 16 residues. This chain's CDR3 is CASSPGLTSGYNEQFF. The DNA for the CDR3 is TGTGCCAGCAGCCCGGGACTGACCTCTGGGTACAATGAGCAGTTCTTC.